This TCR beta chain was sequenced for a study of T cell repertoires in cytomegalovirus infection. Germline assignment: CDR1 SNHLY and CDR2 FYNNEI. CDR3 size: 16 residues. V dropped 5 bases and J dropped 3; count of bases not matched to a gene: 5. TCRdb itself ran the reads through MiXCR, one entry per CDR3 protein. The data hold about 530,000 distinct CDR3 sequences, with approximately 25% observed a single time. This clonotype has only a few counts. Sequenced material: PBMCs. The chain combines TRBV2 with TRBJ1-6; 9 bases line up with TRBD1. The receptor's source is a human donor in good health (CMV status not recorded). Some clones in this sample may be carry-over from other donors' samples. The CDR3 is CASSLQGANYNSPLHF. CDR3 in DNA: TGTGCCAGCAGTCTACAGGGGGCCAACTATAATTCACCCCTCCACTTT.